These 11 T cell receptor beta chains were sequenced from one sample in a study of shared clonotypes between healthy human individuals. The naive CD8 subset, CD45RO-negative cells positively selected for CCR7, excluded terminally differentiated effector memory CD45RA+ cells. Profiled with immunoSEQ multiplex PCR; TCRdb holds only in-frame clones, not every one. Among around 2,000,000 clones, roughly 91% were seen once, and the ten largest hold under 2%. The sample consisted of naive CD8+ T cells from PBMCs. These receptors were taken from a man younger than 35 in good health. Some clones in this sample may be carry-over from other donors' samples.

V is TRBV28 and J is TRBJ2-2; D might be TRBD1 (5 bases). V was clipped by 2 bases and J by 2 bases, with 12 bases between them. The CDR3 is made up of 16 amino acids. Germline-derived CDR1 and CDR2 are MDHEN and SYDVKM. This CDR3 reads CASSLTNRQNTGELFF. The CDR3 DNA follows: TGTGCCAGCAGTTTAACTAACAGGCAAAACACCGGGGAGCTGTTTTTT.

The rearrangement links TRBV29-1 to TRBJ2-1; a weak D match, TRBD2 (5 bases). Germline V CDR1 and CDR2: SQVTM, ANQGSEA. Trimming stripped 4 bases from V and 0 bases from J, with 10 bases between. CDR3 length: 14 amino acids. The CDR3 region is CSVAGGFSYNEQFF. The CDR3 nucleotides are TGCAGCGTTGCAGGAGGATTCTCCTACAATGAGCAGTTCTTC.

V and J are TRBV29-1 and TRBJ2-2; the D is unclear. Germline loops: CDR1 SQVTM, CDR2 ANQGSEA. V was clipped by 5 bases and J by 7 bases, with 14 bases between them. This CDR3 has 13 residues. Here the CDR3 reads CSVHGRWVGELFF. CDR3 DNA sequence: TGCAGCGTTCATGGACGGTGGGTCGGGGAGCTGTTTTTT.

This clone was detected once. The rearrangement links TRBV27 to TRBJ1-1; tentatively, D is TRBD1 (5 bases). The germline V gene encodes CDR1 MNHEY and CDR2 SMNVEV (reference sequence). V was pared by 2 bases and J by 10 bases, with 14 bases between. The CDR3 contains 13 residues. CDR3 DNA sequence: TGTGCCAGCAGTTTAAATCCCACTCAGGGAGCTTTCTTT. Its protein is CASSLNPTQGAFF.

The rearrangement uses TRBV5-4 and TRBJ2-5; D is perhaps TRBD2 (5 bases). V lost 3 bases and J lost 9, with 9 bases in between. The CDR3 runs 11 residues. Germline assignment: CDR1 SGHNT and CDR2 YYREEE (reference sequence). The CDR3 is CASSYGVSQYF. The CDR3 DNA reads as TGTGCCAGCAGCTACGGGGTTTCCCAGTACTTC.

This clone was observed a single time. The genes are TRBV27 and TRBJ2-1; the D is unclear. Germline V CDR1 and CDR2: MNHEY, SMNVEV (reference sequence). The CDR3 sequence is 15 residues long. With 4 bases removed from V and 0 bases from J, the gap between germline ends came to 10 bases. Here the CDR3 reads CASSSWDVSYNEQFF. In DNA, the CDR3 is TGTGCCAGCAGTTCTTGGGATGTCTCCTACAATGAGCAGTTCTTC.

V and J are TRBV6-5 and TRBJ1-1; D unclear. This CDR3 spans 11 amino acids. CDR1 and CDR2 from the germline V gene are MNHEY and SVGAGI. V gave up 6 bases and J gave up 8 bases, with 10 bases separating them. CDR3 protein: CASSSTEEAFF. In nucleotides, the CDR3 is TGTGCCAGCAGCTCGACCGAGGAAGCTTTCTTT.

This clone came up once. The CDR3 sequence: CASSLLPGGPNEKLFF. The CDR3 DNA follows: TGTGCCAGCAGCTTATTACCAGGGGGCCCTAATGAAAAACTGTTTTTT. The rearrangement links TRBV7-9 to TRBJ1-4, with TRBD1 identical over 8 bases. Germline CDR1 and CDR2: SEHNR and FQNEAQ (reference sequence). This CDR3 region has 16 residues. Trimming took 2 bases from V and 3 from J; bases not matched to a gene: 5. Complete variable domain (other parts from reference TRBV7-9 and TRBJ1-4): DTGVSQNPRHKITKRGQNVTFRCDPISEHNRLYWYRQTLGQGPEFLTYFQNEAQLEKSRLLSDRFSAERPKGSFSTLEIQRTEQGDSAMYLCASSLLPGGPNEKLFFGSGTQLSVL.

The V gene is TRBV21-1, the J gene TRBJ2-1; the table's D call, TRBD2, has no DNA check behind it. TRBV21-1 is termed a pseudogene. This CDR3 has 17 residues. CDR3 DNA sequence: TGTGCCAGCAGCAAAGGCGCTCCCCGGGAGGTTGAGAATGAGCAGTTCTTC. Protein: CASSKGAPREVENEQFF.

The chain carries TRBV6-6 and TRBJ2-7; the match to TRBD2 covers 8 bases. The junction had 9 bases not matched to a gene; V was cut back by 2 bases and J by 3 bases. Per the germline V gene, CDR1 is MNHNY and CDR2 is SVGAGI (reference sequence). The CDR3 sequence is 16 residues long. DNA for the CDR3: TGTGCCAGCAGTTACCCAACGGGGGGGGATCTCTACGAGCAGTACTTC. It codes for CASSYPTGGDLYEQYF.

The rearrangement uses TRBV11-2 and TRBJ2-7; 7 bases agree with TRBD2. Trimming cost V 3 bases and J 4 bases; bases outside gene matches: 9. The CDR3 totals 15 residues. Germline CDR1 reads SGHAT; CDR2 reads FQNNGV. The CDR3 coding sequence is TGTGCCAGCAGCTTTGAAGGGAGGGCCGGTTACGAGCAGTACTTC. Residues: CASSFEGRAGYEQYF.